This entry is about one T cell receptor (beta chain). CDR1 and CDR2 from the germline V gene are MGHRA and YSYEKL. The CDR3 totals 18 residues. V lost 0 bases, J lost 4 bases, and 10 bases stayed unmatched. As handled by the study authors: How many nucleated cells were present was estimated from reference gene primer amplification. Data came from immunoSEQ multiplex PCR; TCRdb stores just in-frame clones and leaves some out. V, J and clone size were drawn from that table, and D and trimming were deduced from the DNA. The table includes more than 300,000 clones, roughly 86% detected once. These data come from a study of blood T cell repertoires in COVID-19. Study background: The United States, Italy and Spain supplied acute and convalescent COVID-19 samples.

The sequenced sample consisted of PBMCs or T cells enriched from blood (not recorded which). The chain employs TRBV4-1 and TRBJ2-3; 10 nucleotides line up with TRBD2. This clonotype was sampled from a young woman who had recovered from COVID-19. The CDR3 coding sequence is TGCGCCAGCAGCCAAGACTTGCTAGCGGGAGTGGTAGCAGATACGCAGTATTTT. Amino acids: CASSQDLLAGVVADTQYF.